Below are 15 T cell receptor beta chains sequenced from a single sample in a study of blood T cell repertoires in COVID-19. Measured with immunoSEQ multiplex PCR; TCRdb has only the in-frame clones, and not every one. The table lists around 50,000 clones, roughly 80% of them singletons. The sequenced sample was PBMCs or T cells enriched from blood (not recorded which). All receptors come from a woman in her forties or fifties with acute COVID-19.

The rearrangement uses TRBV5-8 and TRBJ2-5; D remains unclear. Germline values: CDR1 SGHTS, CDR2 YDEGEE. V was shortened by 0 bases and J by 13 bases, with 16 bases between the two germline ends. This CDR3 has 13 residues. In nucleotides, the CDR3 is TGTGCCAGCAGCTTGGGACTTACAACCGTCTCGTACTTC. Residues: CASSLGLTTVSYF.

This chain links TRBV11-2 with TRBJ1-2; D not resolved. This CDR3 comprises 14 residues. V was clipped by 4 bases and J by 8 bases, with 17 bases between them. Germline lookup yields CDR1 SGHAT and CDR2 FQNNGV. CDR3 amino acids: CASSSPGRFWGYTF. The CDR3 nucleotides are TGTGCCAGCAGCTCCCCAGGCAGGTTTTGGGGCTACACCTTC.

This chain uses TRBV27 with TRBJ1-2; TRBD1 matches at 12 bases. The junction had 5 bases not matched to a gene; V was cut back by 5 bases and J by 4 bases. CDR3 length: 15 residues. Germline CDR1 is MNHEY and CDR2 is SMNVEV (reference sequence). The CDR3 DNA is TGTGCCAGCAGTGTAGGGACAGGGGGCATCTATGGCTACACCTTC. Protein sequence: CASSVGTGGIYGYTF.

The rearrangement joins TRBV5-1 to TRBJ2-5; 7 bases align to TRBD1. CDR1 and CDR2 from the germline V gene are SGHRS and YFSETQ. CDR3 length equals 15 residues. Trimming took 4 bases from V and 5 from J; bases not matched to a gene: 11. The CDR3 nucleotides read TGCGCCAGCAGCAGAGAGGGACAGCGTCACGAGACCCAGTACTTC. It yields the protein CASSREGQRHETQYF.

The chain is built from TRBV27 and TRBJ1-6, with D perhaps matching TRBD1 (5 bases). The CDR3 has 14 residues. Trimming pared 6 bases from V and 3 bases from J, leaving 9 bases between. CDR1 is MNHEY and CDR2 is SMNVEV in the germline V gene (reference sequence). The chain's CDR3 is CASSPRDYNSPLHF. CDR3 sequence (DNA): TGTGCCAGCAGCCCCAGGGACTATAATTCACCCCTCCACTTT.

The chain employs TRBV11-2 and TRBJ2-2; possibly TRBD2 for D (5 bases). CDR1 is SGHAT, CDR2 FQNNGV, per germline. The CDR3 loop spans 14 amino acids. Trimming took off 5 bases at V and 0 bases at J, with 7 bases between the two ends. The CDR3 nucleotides are TGTGCCAGCAGCGGACTTACGAACACCGGGGAGCTGTTTTTT. It yields the protein CASSGLTNTGELFF.

This clone has a handful of counts. The J gene is TRBJ1-6, the V gene TRBV3-1 (or the pseudogene TRBV3-2); maybe TRBD1 (5 bases). V lost 1 base, J lost 6 bases, and 7 bases lay in between. Germline CDR1 is LGHDT and CDR2 is YNNKEL (reference sequence). The CDR3 consists of 14 residues. Written as DNA, the CDR3 is TGTGCCAGCAGCCAAGCCAGGGTTAATTCACCCCTCCACTTT. Translated, it gives CASSQARVNSPLHF.

This chain uses TRBV5-1 with TRBJ2-5, with 13 bases aligning to TRBD2. Germline CDR1 SGHRS, CDR2 YFSETQ. The CDR3 sequence is 17 residues long. Trimming took 4 bases from V and 5 from J; bases not matched to a gene: 11. The CDR3 sequence: CASSTLTSGGAGETQYF. In nucleotides, the CDR3 is TGCGCCAGCAGCACGTTAACTAGCGGGGGGGCCGGTGAGACCCAGTACTTC.

The gene calls are TRBV6-1 and TRBJ2-7, with TRBD2 as a possible D gene (5 bases). V shed 1 base and J shed 3 bases, with 16 bases lying between them. Germline V gene lookup returns CDR1 MNHNS and CDR2 SASEGT. This CDR3 comprises 16 residues. DNA of the CDR3: TGTGCCAGCAGTGAAGGGGTGCGGGTTCTGGGCTACGAGCAGTACTTC. It specifies CASSEGVRVLGYEQYF.

The rearrangement joins TRBV6-1 to TRBJ2-2, with 8 positions matching TRBD2. The CDR3 is made up of 16 amino acids. The germline V gene encodes CDR1 MNHNS and CDR2 SASEGT. V lost 4 bases to trimming and J lost 2 bases; unmatched junction nucleotides: 6. In DNA form, the CDR3 reads TGTGCCAGCAGTGTTATAGCGGGGAAAAACACCGGGGAGCTGTTTTTT. Translation: CASSVIAGKNTGELFF.

This chain connects TRBV6-5 to TRBJ2-2; possible D gene TRBD1, 6 bases. The CDR3 has 15 amino acids. Germline-derived CDR1 and CDR2 are MNHEY and SVGAGI. V dropped 6 bases and J dropped 5 bases, with 16 bases sitting between them. CDR3 sequence (DNA): TGTGCCAGCAGCCCCGGGACACTAATTACCGGGGAGCTGTTTTTT. It translates to CASSPGTLITGELFF.

V gene TRBV21-1 combines with J gene TRBJ2-3; TRBD2, the table's D call, was not compared with the DNA. TRBV21-1 is noted as a pseudogene. This CDR3 has 16 residues. The CDR3 reads CASSKEKGRRTDTQYF. DNA for the CDR3: TGTGCCAGCAGCAAAGAAAAGGGGAGGCGGACAGATACGCAGTATTTT.

The chain couples TRBV29-1 to TRBJ1-1; a weak D match, TRBD1 (6 bases). The CDR3 length is 13 residues. The V gene lost 7 bases and the J gene lost 0 bases, with 12 bases spanning the gap. CDR1 and CDR2 (germline): SQVTM, ANQGSEA. The chain's CDR3 is CSAWGGLNTEAFF. DNA for the CDR3: TGCAGCGCTTGGGGGGGGCTGAACACTGAAGCTTTCTTT.

The rearrangement uses TRBV19 and TRBJ1-4; D is uncertain. Germline CDR1 LNHDA, CDR2 SQIVND (reference sequence). The CDR3 totals 14 residues. V lost 4 bases and J 4 bases, leaving 10 bases between the germline ends. CDR3 DNA sequence: TGTGCCAGTAGTACGGGAGGATATAATGAAAAACTGTTTTTT. This codes for CASSTGGYNEKLFF.

The chain recombines TRBV27 with TRBJ2-7; D is ambiguous. This CDR3 region has 13 residues. V was pared by 2 bases and J by 0 bases, with 5 bases between. Germline-derived CDR1 and CDR2 are MNHEY and SMNVEV (reference sequence). CDR3 in amino acids: CASSLTASYEQYF. The DNA for the CDR3 is TGTGCCAGCAGTTTAACAGCCTCCTACGAGCAGTACTTC.